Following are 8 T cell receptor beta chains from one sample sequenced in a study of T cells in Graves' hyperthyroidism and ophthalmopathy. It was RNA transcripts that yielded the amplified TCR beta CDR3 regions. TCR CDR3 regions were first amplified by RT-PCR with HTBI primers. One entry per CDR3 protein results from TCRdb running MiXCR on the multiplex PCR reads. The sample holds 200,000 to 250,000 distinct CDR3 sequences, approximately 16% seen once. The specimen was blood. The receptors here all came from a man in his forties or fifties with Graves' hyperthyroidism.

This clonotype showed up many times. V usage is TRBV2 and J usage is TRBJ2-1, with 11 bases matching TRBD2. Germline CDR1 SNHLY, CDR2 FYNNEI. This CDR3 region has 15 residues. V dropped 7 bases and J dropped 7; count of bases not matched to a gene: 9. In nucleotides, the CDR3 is TGTGCCAGCACAACCCTAGCGGGGGGTCAGAATGAGCAGTTCTTC. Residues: CASTTLAGGQNEQFF.

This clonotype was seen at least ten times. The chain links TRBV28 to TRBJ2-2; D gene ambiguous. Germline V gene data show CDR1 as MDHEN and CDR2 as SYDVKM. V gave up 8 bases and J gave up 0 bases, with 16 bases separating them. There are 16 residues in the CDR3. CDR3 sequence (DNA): TGTGCCAGCGCACCCCAGGACGCCTCGAACACCGGGGAGCTGTTTTTT. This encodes CASAPQDASNTGELFF.

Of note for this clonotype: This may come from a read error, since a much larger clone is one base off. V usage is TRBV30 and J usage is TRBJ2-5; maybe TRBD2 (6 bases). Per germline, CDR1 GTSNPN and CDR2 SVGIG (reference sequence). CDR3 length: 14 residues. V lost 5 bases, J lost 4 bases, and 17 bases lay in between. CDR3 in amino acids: CAWDIYGGSETQYF. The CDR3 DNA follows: TGTGCCTGGGACATTTACGGGGGATCAGAGACCCAGTACTTC.

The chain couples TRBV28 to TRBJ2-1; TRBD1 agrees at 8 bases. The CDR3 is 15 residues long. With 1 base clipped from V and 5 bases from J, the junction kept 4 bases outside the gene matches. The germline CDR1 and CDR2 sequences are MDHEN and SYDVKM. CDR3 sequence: CASSLSSTGDNEQFF. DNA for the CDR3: TGTGCCAGCAGTTTATCTTCGACAGGGGACAATGAGCAGTTCTTC.

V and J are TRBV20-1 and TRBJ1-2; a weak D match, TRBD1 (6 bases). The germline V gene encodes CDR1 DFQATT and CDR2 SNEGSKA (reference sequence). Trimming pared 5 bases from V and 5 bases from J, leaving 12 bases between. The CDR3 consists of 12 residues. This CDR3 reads CSAEQGLYGYTF. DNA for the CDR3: TGCAGTGCTGAACAGGGATTGTATGGCTACACCTTC.

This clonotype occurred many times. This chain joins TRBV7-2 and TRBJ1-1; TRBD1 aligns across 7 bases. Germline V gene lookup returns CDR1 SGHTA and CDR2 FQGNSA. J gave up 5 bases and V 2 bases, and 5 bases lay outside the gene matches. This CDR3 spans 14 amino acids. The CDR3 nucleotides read TGTGCCAGCAGCTTATATCTGGGACAGACTGAAGCTTTCTTT. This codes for CASSLYLGQTEAFF.

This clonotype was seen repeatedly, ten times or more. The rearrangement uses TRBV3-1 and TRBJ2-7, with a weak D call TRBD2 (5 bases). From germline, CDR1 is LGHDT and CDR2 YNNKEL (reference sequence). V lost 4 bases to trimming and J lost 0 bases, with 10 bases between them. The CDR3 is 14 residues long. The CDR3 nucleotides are TGTGCCAGCAGCCTCGGGAAGGTCTCCTACGAGCAGTACTTC. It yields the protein CASSLGKVSYEQYF.

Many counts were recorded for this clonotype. In DNA, the CDR3 is TGCGCCAGCAGCTTTAGTAGTGGACAGGCAACCTACGAGCAGTACTTC. Residues: CASSFSSGQATYEQYF. The J gene is TRBJ2-7, the V gene TRBV5-1; 7 nucleotides align to TRBD1. CDR3 length: 16 amino acids. In germline, CDR1 is SGHRS, CDR2 YFSETQ. With V trimmed by 2 bases and J by 2 bases, 10 bases remained unmatched.